The 4 T cell receptor beta chains reported below all come from one sample, sequenced in a study of neoadjuvant anti-PD-1 for oral cavity cancer. TCRdb's table, derived via immunoSEQ multiplex PCR, lists solely in-frame clones and lacks some. The repertoire includes about 14,000 clones, 65% of them detected once, and 2.5% to 3% sits in the top ten. Source: PBMCs, taken before nivolumab (anti-PD-1) treatment. These receptors came from a person aged 35-79 years with oral cavity squamous cell carcinoma.

The sample holds a few counts of this clone. V usage is TRBV7-8 and J usage is TRBJ2-1; 10 nucleotides agree with TRBD2. J lost 7 bases, V lost 5 bases, and 8 bases had no gene match. The CDR3 covers 15 residues. Germline V gene lookup returns CDR1 SGHVS and CDR2 FQNEAQ. The CDR3 nucleotides are TGTGCCAGCAGCGTAAAGCGGGGGGGATTAAATGAGCAGTTCTTC. Protein product: CASSVKRGGLNEQFF.

The genes are TRBV7-3 and TRBJ1-6; TRBD1 matches at 7 bases. This CDR3 spans 15 amino acids. V was clipped by 5 bases and J by 6 bases; unmatched bases: 7. Germline V lookup: CDR1 SGHTA, CDR2 FQGTGA. In nucleotides, the CDR3 is TGTGCCAGCAGCCCGACAGGGAGAAGTAATTCACCCCTCCACTTT. As protein: CASSPTGRSNSPLHF.

The V and J genes are TRBV4-1 and TRBJ2-7; D may be TRBD1 or TRBD2 (5 bases each). Germline V gene lookup returns CDR1 MGHRA and CDR2 YSYEKL. The CDR3 has 16 residues. Between the trimmed V and J ends, which lost 3 bases and 2 bases, there was a span of 17 bases. Here the CDR3 reads CASSQGLGASTYEQYF. Written as DNA, the CDR3 is TGCGCCAGCAGCCAGGGCCTCGGGGCGTCCACCTACGAGCAGTACTTC.

In DNA, the CDR3 is TGTGCCAGTAGGGCACAAGGAGAAAAACTGTTTTTT. This codes for CASRAQGEKLFF. The chain carries TRBV19 and TRBJ1-4; D remains unclear. Trimming pared 6 bases from V and 8 bases from J, leaving 10 bases between. The CDR3 is made up of 12 amino acids. CDR1 and CDR2 from the germline V gene are LNHDA and SQIVND (reference sequence).